The 27 T cell receptor beta chains listed next were all sequenced from one sample in a study of long-term antiretroviral therapy in people with HIV. Sequencing relied on immunoSEQ assay v3.0, run at survey level. Libraries were prepared by immunoSEQ multiplex PCR; TCRdb keeps only in-frame clonotypes and omits some of them. The table includes about 30,000 clones, over 75% detected once. Sequencing used unsorted PBMCs, obtained roughly 5 years after starting antiretroviral therapy. Receptor source: a woman between 40 and 55 years old with HIV.

This clone was observed a single time. This chain joins TRBV4-1 and TRBJ1-2; D perhaps matches TRBD1 (5 bases). In germline, CDR1 is MGHRA, CDR2 YSYEKL. The ends were cut back, 0 bases at V and 0 bases at J, with 17 bases in the middle. CDR3 length: 18 amino acids. The CDR3 nucleotides are TGCGCCAGCAGCCAAGAAAGGGGTTTGGAGACGGCTAACTATGGCTACACCTTC. The encoded protein is CASSQERGLETANYGYTF.

V and J are TRBV7-8 and TRBJ2-7, with a weak D call TRBD2 (5 bases). CDR1 is SGHVS and CDR2 is FQNEAQ in the germline V gene. Trimming took 5 bases from V and 0 from J, leaving 23 bases between them. CDR3 size: 18 residues. The CDR3 DNA follows: TGTGCCAGCAGCATGCTTCGGGTCTTGACGGGGAGCTCCTACGAGCAGTACTTC. This sequence encodes CASSMLRVLTGSSYEQYF.

V is TRBV7-2 and J is TRBJ1-4; perhaps TRBD1 as D (6 bases). The CDR3 totals 14 residues. V dropped 5 bases and J dropped 5 bases, with 12 bases sitting between them. Germline CDR1 and CDR2: SGHTA and FQGNSA. The CDR3 region has the DNA TGTGCCAGCAGCCTTAATACAGGGAATGAAAAACTGTTTTTT. Translated, it gives CASSLNTGNEKLFF.

This clone was counted once. The CDR3 loop reads CASRLGTGGNVLTF. The CDR3 region has the DNA TGTGCCAGTAGGCTCGGGACAGGAGGCAACGTCCTGACTTTC. This chain joins TRBV19 and TRBJ2-6, with 8 bases aligning to TRBD1. Germline V lookup: CDR1 LNHDA, CDR2 SQIVND (reference sequence). Germline trimming cut 6 bases from V and 9 bases from J; bases unmatched to any gene: 7. The CDR3 runs to 14 residues. The variable domain in full, completed from reference TRBV19 and TRBJ2-6, reads DGGITQSPKYLFRKEGQNVTLSCEQNLNHDAMYWYRQDPGQGLRLIYYSQIVNDFQKGDIAEGYSVSREKKESFPLTVTSAQKNPTAFYLCASRLGTGGNVLTFGAGSRLTVL.

This clone was detected only once. The chain couples TRBV10-3 to TRBJ2-1; 7 bases are shared with TRBD2. The ends lost 4 bases at V and 1 base at J; junction bases unmatched: 4. The CDR3 length is 15 residues. CDR1 is ENHRY, CDR2 SYGVKD, per germline. This CDR3 reads CAISAAGASYNEQFF. In nucleotides, the CDR3 is TGTGCCATCAGTGCGGCGGGAGCTTCCTACAATGAGCAGTTCTTC.

This clone was seen only once. This rearrangement joins TRBV5-1 to TRBJ2-1; unclear D gene. Trimming removed 1 base at V and 8 bases at J, with 4 bases between. This CDR3 comprises 11 residues. CDR1 is SGHRS, CDR2 YFSETQ, per germline. CDR3 DNA: TGCGCCAGCAGCTTGATCCATGAGCAGTTCTTC. Amino acids: CASSLIHEQFF.

Concerning this clone itself: Other DNA sequences in this specimen translate into the identical CDR3. The gene calls are TRBV29-1 and TRBJ2-1, with D possibly being TRBD1 (6 bases). Trimming removed 1 base at V and 8 bases at J, with 12 bases between. CDR1 is SQVTM and CDR2 is ANQGSEA in the germline V gene. The CDR3 is made up of 13 amino acids. The CDR3 sequence is CSVEANRVHEQFF. The DNA of the CDR3 is TGCAGCGTTGAAGCCAACAGGGTCCATGAGCAGTTCTTC.

The CDR3 loop reads CAISDRDSFTDTQYF. CDR3 in DNA: TGTGCCATCAGTGATCGGGACAGCTTCACAGATACGCAGTATTTT. This chain connects TRBV10-3 to TRBJ2-3; 7 nucleotides agree with TRBD1. The germline CDR1 and CDR2 sequences are ENHRY and SYGVKD. CDR3 length: 15 amino acids. The J segment lost 2 bases and the V segment lost 3 bases, leaving 5 bases of the junction unmatched.

The chain combines TRBV7-8 with TRBJ2-5; 7 bases align to TRBD2. Germline V lookup: CDR1 SGHVS, CDR2 FQNEAQ. After removal of 1 base from V and 3 bases from J, the junction contained 2 bases not matched to a gene. CDR3 size: 14 residues. CDR3 region: CASSLGGSKETQYF. As DNA, the CDR3 is TGTGCCAGCAGCTTAGGCGGGAGTAAAGAGACCCAGTACTTC.

The chain carries TRBV5-6 and TRBJ1-1, with a tentative D call TRBD1 (5 bases). This CDR3 contains 13 residues. Looked up from germline, CDR1 is SGHDT and CDR2 is YYEEEE. With 2 bases removed from V and 4 bases from J, the gap between germline ends came to 9 bases. In nucleotides, the CDR3 is TGTGCCAGCAGCTTCCAGGGCGGCACTGAAGCTTTCTTT. Protein sequence: CASSFQGGTEAFF.

V gene TRBV12-5 combines with J gene TRBJ2-1; TRBD2 matches at 15 bases. J was trimmed by 9 bases and V by 5 bases; bases with no gene match: 8. Per the germline V gene, CDR1 is LGHNT and CDR2 is FRNRAP. This CDR3 contains 16 residues. This chain's CDR3 is CASGGLAGGPRSEQFF. In DNA, the CDR3 is TGTGCTAGTGGTGGACTAGCGGGAGGGCCGAGAAGTGAGCAGTTCTTC.

This chain uses TRBV5-1 with TRBJ2-3; D call uncertain. Germline CDR1 reads SGHRS; CDR2 reads YFSETQ. V was pared by 1 base and J by 0 bases, with 9 bases between. The CDR3 covers 15 residues. CDR3 in DNA: TGCGCCAGCAGCTTGTTGGCTTCTAGCACAGATACGCAGTATTTT. Its protein product is CASSLLASSTDTQYF.

The chain uses TRBV5-8 and TRBJ1-5, with 7 bases fitting TRBD1. This CDR3 comprises 15 residues. CDR1 and CDR2 (germline): SGHTS, YDEGEE. After removal of 6 bases from V and 3 bases from J, the junction contained 9 bases not matched to a gene. CDR3 in amino acids: CASNWDRSYNQPQHF. The DNA of the CDR3 is TGTGCCAGCAATTGGGACAGATCCTACAATCAGCCCCAGCATTTT.

The rearrangement joins TRBV4-1 to TRBJ2-1, with TRBD2 as a possible D gene (6 bases). The CDR3 sequence is 14 residues long. Germline CDR1 reads MGHRA; CDR2 reads YSYEKL. Trimming shortened V by 0 bases and J by 4 bases, and 7 bases separated the two germline ends. The CDR3 protein is CASSQDGGYNEQFF. The CDR3 DNA follows: TGCGCCAGCAGCCAAGATGGGGGGTACAATGAGCAGTTCTTC.

The rearrangement links TRBV9 to TRBJ2-3; TRBD2 matches 7 bases. The CDR3 has 14 amino acids. Germline CDR1 SGDLS, CDR2 YYNGEE. V was clipped by 0 bases and J by 4 bases; unmatched bases: 2. CDR3: CASSVEAGADTQYF. CDR3 nucleotide sequence: TGTGCCAGCAGCGTAGAGGCGGGAGCAGATACGCAGTATTTT.

In DNA form, the CDR3 reads TGTGCCAGCAGCGGCCGGGACAGCTACGAGCAGTACTTC. Translated, it gives CASSGRDSYEQYF. The rearrangement joins TRBV11-3 to TRBJ2-7; TRBD1 matches at 7 bases. Germline CDR1 reads SGHNT; CDR2 reads YENEEA. V lost 5 bases, J lost 3 bases, and 4 bases stayed unmatched. The CDR3 has 13 amino acids. The full variable domain, completed using reference TRBV11-3 and TRBJ2-7, is EAGVVQSPRYKIIEKKQPVAFWCNPISGHNTLYWYLQNLGQGPELLIRYENEEAVDDSQLPKDRFSAERLKGVDSTLKIQPAELGDSAVYLCASSGRDSYEQYFGPGTRLTVT.

This chain joins TRBV25-1 and TRBJ2-3; D may correspond to TRBD1 or TRBD2 (5 bases each). Germline V gives CDR1 MGHDK, CDR2 SYGVNS. This CDR3 is built from 14 residues. Trimming stripped 8 bases from V and 1 base from J, with 13 bases between. DNA for the CDR3: TGTGCCAGCTCGAGGGGTGCGGGCACAGATACGCAGTATTTT. Translated, it gives CASSRGAGTDTQYF. The full variable domain, its missing parts supplied by reference TRBV25-1 and TRBJ2-3, is EADIYQTPRYLVIGTGKKITLECSQTMGHDKMYWYQQDPGMELHLIHYSYGVNSTEKGDLSSESTVSRIRTEHFPLTLESARPSHTSQYLCASSRGAGTDTQYFGPGTRLTVL.

The rearrangement joins TRBV9 to TRBJ1-2, with D tentatively TRBD1 (6 bases). From germline, CDR1 is SGDLS and CDR2 YYNGEE. Between the trimmed V and J ends, which lost 4 bases and 7 bases, there was a span of 20 bases. This CDR3 has 15 amino acids. As DNA, the CDR3 is TGTGCCAGCAGCACCCCAACAGGGAGAGACGCTGGCTACACCTTC. Encoded protein: CASSTPTGRDAGYTF.

The genes are TRBV6-6 and TRBJ2-2; a possible D gene is TRBD1 (6 bases). This CDR3 contains 14 residues. Per the germline V gene, CDR1 is MNHNY and CDR2 is SVGAGI (reference sequence). V was trimmed by 8 bases and J by 4 bases, leaving 14 bases between them. CDR3 amino acids: CASSRTGSTGELFF. The CDR3 coding sequence is TGTGCCAGCTCCCGAACAGGGAGCACCGGGGAGCTGTTTTTT.

The chain carries TRBV5-1 and TRBJ1-2; TRBD1 aligns across 10 bases. Trimming cost V 5 bases and J 7 bases; bases outside gene matches: 5. The CDR3 length is 13 residues. CDR1 is SGHRS, CDR2 YFSETQ, per germline. The CDR3 DNA is TGCGCCAGCAGAGGGGACAGGGGAACTGGCTACACCTTC. It yields the protein CASRGDRGTGYTF.

The V call is TRBV5-1, the J call TRBJ2-3, with 12 bases fitting TRBD2. J lost 2 bases, V lost 5 bases, and 9 bases had no gene match. Germline V CDR1 and CDR2: SGHRS, YFSETQ. This CDR3 contains 17 residues. CDR3 sequence reads: CASRTSGGLSYTDTQYF. The CDR3 DNA reads TGCGCCAGCAGAACTAGCGGGGGGCTCTCCTACACAGATACGCAGTATTTT.

The chain has TRBV6-5 and TRBJ1-5; 7 bases agree with TRBD1. The length of the CDR3 is 15 residues. Looked up from germline, CDR1 is MNHEY and CDR2 is SVGAGI. V lost 9 bases and J lost 3; bases outside the gene matches: 11. The CDR3 spells CASNKGAPSNQPQHF. The CDR3 DNA reads as TGTGCCAGTAACAAGGGGGCACCTTCCAATCAGCCCCAGCATTTT.

The rearrangement joins TRBV11-3 to TRBJ2-1; D is undetermined. Trimming took 2 bases from V and 6 from J, leaving 14 bases between them. Germline CDR1 is SGHNT and CDR2 is YENEEA. The CDR3 loop spans 15 amino acids. The CDR3 bases are TGTGCCAGCAGCTTAAGAAGTGGTCTCGGCAATGAGCAGTTCTTC. Translating gives CASSLRSGLGNEQFF.

The chain uses TRBV15 and TRBJ1-2; 7 bases fit TRBD1. The germline V gene has CDR1 LNHNV and CDR2 YYDKDF (reference sequence). The CDR3 has 14 amino acids. The J segment lost 5 bases and the V segment lost 1 base, leaving 4 bases of the junction unmatched. The CDR3 coding sequence is TGTGCCACCAGCAGAGTGGGACAGCCGTATGGCTACACCTTC. It codes for CATSRVGQPYGYTF.

This clone was seen just once. CDR3: CASSSGTTNEKLFF. The CDR3 DNA reads TGTGCCAGCAGTTCTGGGACAACTAATGAAAAACTGTTTTTT. The chain links TRBV5-4 to TRBJ1-4; no firm D call. V was shortened by 5 bases and J by 0 bases, with 8 bases between the two germline ends. Germline V lookup: CDR1 SGHNT, CDR2 YYREEE (reference sequence). The CDR3 spans 14 residues.

This chain joins TRBV20-1 and TRBJ2-1; D might be TRBD2 (5 bases). Trimming removed 8 bases from V and 6 bases from J, with 8 bases in between. This CDR3 spans 10 amino acids. CDR1 is DFQATT and CDR2 is SNEGSKA in the germline V gene (reference sequence). The CDR3 here is CSPRGNEQFF. CDR3 DNA sequence: TGCAGTCCCCGGGGCAATGAGCAGTTCTTC.

The V gene is TRBV5-6, the J gene TRBJ1-2, with TRBD1 identical over 7 bases. The CDR3 spans 13 residues. CDR1 and CDR2 from the germline V gene are SGHDT and YYEEEE. V lost 3 bases, J lost 6 bases, and 5 bases stayed unmatched. The CDR3 DNA reads as TGTGCCAGCAGCTGGACAGGTGCGGATGGCTACACCTTC. This encodes CASSWTGADGYTF.